This T cell receptor beta chain was captured in a study of shared clonotypes between healthy human individuals. Germline V gives CDR1 SGHRS, CDR2 YFSETQ. The CDR3 totals 18 residues. Trimming left V 0 bases short and J 7 bases short, with 22 bases between. Sequencing used immunoSEQ multiplex PCR; TCRdb keeps in-frame clones, though not all of them. The table includes 950,000 to 1,300,000 clones, approximately 70% detected once. The rearrangement links TRBV5-1 to TRBJ2-2; TRBD1 might be the D (6 bases). This receptor was identified in a man between 18 and 29 years old in good health. The sample consisted of memory CD4+ T cells sorted from blood. Subset specified: CD45RA-negative fraction. DNA for the CDR3: TGCGCCAGCAGCTTGGATCGCCGCCGACAGGAACCTATCGGGGAGCTGTTTTTT. It yields the protein CASSLDRRRQEPIGELFF.